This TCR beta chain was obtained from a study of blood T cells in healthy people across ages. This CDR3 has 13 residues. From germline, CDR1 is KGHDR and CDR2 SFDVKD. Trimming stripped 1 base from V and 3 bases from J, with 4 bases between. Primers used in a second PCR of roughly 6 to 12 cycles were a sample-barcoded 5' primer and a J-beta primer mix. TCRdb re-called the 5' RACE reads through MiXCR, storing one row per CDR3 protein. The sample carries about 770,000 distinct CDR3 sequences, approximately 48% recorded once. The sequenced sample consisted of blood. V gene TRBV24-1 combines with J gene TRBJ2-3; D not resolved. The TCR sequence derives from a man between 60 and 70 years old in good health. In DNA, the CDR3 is TGTGCCACCAGTGATTTATGGACAGATACGCAGTATTTT. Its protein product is CATSDLWTDTQYF.